This TCR beta chain was recovered during a study of early T cells in non-severe SARS-CoV-2 infection. Germline V gene data show CDR1 as MDHEN and CDR2 as SYDVKM. The CDR3 is made up of 13 amino acids. The V gene end was trimmed by 7 bases and the J gene end by 1 base; junction bases not matched to a gene: 3. One entry per CDR3 protein results from TCRdb running MiXCR on the 5' RACE reads. The repertoire holds 35,000 to 45,000 distinct CDR3 sequences, with roughly 6% as singletons. This clonotype was sampled from an adult who was a healthcare worker with PCR-confirmed SARS-CoV-2 infection or an uninfected control (not recorded which). This sequence joins TRBV28 and TRBJ2-7; 8 positions match TRBD1. Sample: whole blood. The DNA for the CDR3 is TGTGCCAGCACCCGGACAGGGTCCTACGAGCAGTACTTC. Translation gives CASTRTGSYEQYF.